Following are 7 T cell receptor beta chains from one sample sequenced in a study of blood T cell repertoires in COVID-19. Repertoires were generated with immunoSEQ multiplex PCR, while TCRdb's copy carries only in-frame clones and drops some. The table has 72,000 or so clones, around 82% seen once. What was sequenced was peripheral blood. These receptors were taken from a man older than 75 with active COVID-19.

The chain combines TRBV25-1 with TRBJ2-1, with 11 nucleotides matching TRBD2. This CDR3 spans 15 amino acids. J gave up 5 bases and V 7 bases, and 7 bases lay outside the gene matches. Germline V gene lookup returns CDR1 MGHDK and CDR2 SYGVNS. CDR3 loop: CASTITSGSNNEQFF. The CDR3 bases are TGTGCCAGCACCATTACTAGCGGGAGTAACAATGAGCAGTTCTTC.

The V gene is TRBV29-1, the J gene TRBJ2-1, with 7 bases that match TRBD1. The germline gives CDR1 SQVTM, CDR2 ANQGSEA. This CDR3 contains 13 residues. Losses at the gene ends were 4 bases for V and 2 bases for J; bases not matched to a gene: 2. DNA for the CDR3: TGCAGCGTTGGGGGACAGACCTACAATGAGCAGTTCTTC. Its protein is CSVGGQTYNEQFF.

This clone was seen more than once but under ten times. This chain links TRBV7-8 with TRBJ2-7; 7 nucleotides line up with TRBD2. The junction had 1 base not matched to a gene; V was cut back by 9 bases and J by 2 bases. The germline V gene encodes CDR1 SGHVS and CDR2 FQNEAQ. There are 11 residues in the CDR3. The CDR3 protein is CASRGAYEQYF. DNA of the CDR3: TGTGCCAGTCGGGGGGCCTACGAGCAGTACTTC.

This chain links TRBV7-8 with TRBJ2-7; 11 bases agree with TRBD2. Germline CDR1 and CDR2: SGHVS and FQNEAQ. There are 16 residues in the CDR3. The J segment lost 1 base and the V segment lost 5 bases, leaving 7 bases of the junction unmatched. The CDR3 loop is CASSQPGLAESYEQYF. The CDR3 DNA reads as TGTGCCAGCAGCCAGCCGGGACTAGCGGAATCCTACGAGCAGTACTTC.

The V gene is TRBV30, the J gene TRBJ2-7, with a possible D match to TRBD1 (5 bases). CDR3 length equals 13 residues. The germline V gene has CDR1 GTSNPN and CDR2 SVGIG (reference sequence). V lost 3 bases and J lost 2, with 11 bases in between. The CDR3 loop is CAWRGTGTYEQYF. The CDR3 DNA reads as TGTGCCTGGAGGGGAACAGGTACCTACGAGCAGTACTTC.

The chain carries TRBV3-1 (or the pseudogene TRBV3-2) and TRBJ1-2; 7 bases are a match to TRBD1. The CDR3 runs to 18 residues. Losses at the gene ends were 0 bases for V and 0 bases for J; bases not matched to a gene: 10. From germline, CDR1 is LGHDT and CDR2 YNNKEL (reference sequence). The CDR3, as DNA: TGTGCCAGCAGCCAAGATGATCCCGGCCAGGGGGCTAACTATGGCTACACCTTC. Amino acid sequence: CASSQDDPGQGANYGYTF.

This chain joins TRBV7-9 and TRBJ2-1, with 7 nucleotides matching TRBD2. This CDR3 has 16 residues. Germline V gives CDR1 SEHNR, CDR2 FQNEAQ (reference sequence). With V trimmed by 4 bases and J by 3 bases, 9 bases remained unmatched. The CDR3 region is CASSSSGEGRYNEQFF. For the CDR3, the DNA is TGTGCCAGCAGCTCTTCGGGGGAGGGCCGCTACAATGAGCAGTTCTTC.